This TCR beta chain was sequenced in a study of beta chain features in type 1 diabetes. The CDR3 is 14 residues long. V lost 1 base and J lost 1, with 10 bases in between. Looked up from germline, CDR1 is SQVTM and CDR2 is ANQGSEA. Reverse transcription of all isolated RNA meant that expressed TCRB transcripts were sequenced. The table came from immunoSEQ multiplex PCR; TCRdb's copy has only in-frame clones and leaves some out. The sample gives just over 450,000 clones, about 32% of which show up once; around 0.065% is in the top ten. This chain connects TRBV29-1 to TRBJ1-1, with D uncertain. Sequenced: naive CD4+ T cells from blood. The clonotype was recovered from a man aged 18 to 30 in good health. The CDR3 nucleotides are TGCAGCGTTGAAGTACGGGGTCAGAACACTGAAGCTTTCTTT. Translation: CSVEVRGQNTEAFF.